This TCR beta chain was profiled in a study of cytomegalovirus exposure and HLA in healthy donors. The overall study: In a later analysis, it was reported that the 110 or so validation repertoires had been produced on the same platform as the 670 or so repertoires belonging to the first cohort.

Assay: immunoSEQ multiplex PCR; the TCRdb copy retains only in-frame clones and omits some. The table shows fewer than 200,000 clones, with 91% occurring only once. The CDR3 extends over 15 amino acids. Per germline, CDR1 SGHRS and CDR2 YFSETQ. V was pared by 0 bases and J by 2 bases, with 4 bases of the junction left unmatched. This clone occurred once. The antigen remains undetermined. Study-level points and caveats: The tendency of first-cohort TCR clusters to co-occur in the 120 or so validation repertoires was identified by a subsequent analysis. Most TCR sequences proved rare, with some public TCRs found in many donors.

The sample consisted of PBMCs. The sequence was obtained from a woman younger than 35 in good health and CMV-seropositive. The V and J genes are TRBV5-1 and TRBJ2-5; 7 positions match TRBD1. CDR3 coding DNA: TGCGCCAGCAGCTTGGGAGGGGGCGGGCAAGAGACCCAGTACTTC. This gives the protein CASSLGGGGQETQYF.